The following is a TCR beta chain sequence with its context. The antigen this receptor binds is unknown. No base quality values were provided; no much bigger clone lies one nucleotide off. This sample was taken from a study of blood T cell repertoires in COVID-19 (dated by TCRdb to about 2020). Notes on the research overall: Samples from collaborators originated in the United States, Italy and Spain and spanned both the acute and convalescent phases of COVID-19. The dataset comprised deeply sampled blood TCRbeta repertoires from subjects exposed to, actively infected with, or recovered from COVID-19. Samples were obtained from the ongoing ImmuneRACE study (first 160 participants) and from over 1,000 subjects provided by 6 global collaborators. The prospective study material was composed of cDNA or gDNA derived from T cells, B-cell-depleted T cells, or PBMCs. A freely available public database, intended as a resource for researchers studying the immune response to SARS-CoV-2, is where the repertoires were released. Where HLA class I and class II types were available, the types were taken from metadata supplied by the sample provider, not from assay-based typing. Sample metadata almost always included a de-identified subject ID, COVID-19 status, age in years and sex. Results the study describes overall, beyond this receptor: The amount of clinical and demographic metadata varied by source and participant and was provided uncurated.

The collaborating institutions used their own protocols to collect whole blood in K2EDTA tubes. For TCRbeta analysis, collaborators shipped samples in one of three forms: frozen whole blood, isolated PBMCs, or DNA extracted from either of those sample types. TCRbeta CDR3 regions were amplified from genomic DNA using the immunoSEQ Assay, a bias-controlled multiplex PCR. Regarding the original processing steps: Within the assay, amplification of reference gene primers was used to estimate how many nucleated cells each sample contained. To quantify the absolute abundance of each unique TCRbeta CDR3 rearrangement, sequence reads were collapsed and filtered. Productive Simpson clonality was computed per sample as the square root of Simpson's diversity index over productive rearrangements. The immuneACCESS repertoire file appears here via TCRdb, limited to in-frame rearrangements. These files lack a portion of the clones; in checked studies, under half of the deficit traces to unresolved V genes, and the cause of the others is not known. V and J calls and clone size are copied from that table; D and trimming were computed from the DNA. The sample contains some 180,000 clones, about nine tenths of them found a single time. Around 7% of the sample comes from the top ten.

The CDR3 starts with the cysteine, ends with the phenylalanine, and has 18 residues. CDR3 DNA is the only sequence kept; it has 54 bases, read in frame from the first base. From V the trimming removes 6 bases and from J it removes 3 bases, while the gene matches leave 15 bases of the junction unaccounted for. For CDR1 and CDR2, the germline V gene lists ENHRY and SYGVKD. Specimen: peripheral blood. This sequence originates from a man aged 35-49 years with acute or convalescent COVID-19. The V and J segments used are TRBV10-3 and TRBJ2-4; 9 central bases correspond to TRBD1. This receptor carries the CDR3 CAISAGTGMPERKNIQYF. The sequenced DNA: TGTGCCATCAGCGCCGGGACAGGGATGCCCGAGCGCAAAAACATTCAGTACTTC.